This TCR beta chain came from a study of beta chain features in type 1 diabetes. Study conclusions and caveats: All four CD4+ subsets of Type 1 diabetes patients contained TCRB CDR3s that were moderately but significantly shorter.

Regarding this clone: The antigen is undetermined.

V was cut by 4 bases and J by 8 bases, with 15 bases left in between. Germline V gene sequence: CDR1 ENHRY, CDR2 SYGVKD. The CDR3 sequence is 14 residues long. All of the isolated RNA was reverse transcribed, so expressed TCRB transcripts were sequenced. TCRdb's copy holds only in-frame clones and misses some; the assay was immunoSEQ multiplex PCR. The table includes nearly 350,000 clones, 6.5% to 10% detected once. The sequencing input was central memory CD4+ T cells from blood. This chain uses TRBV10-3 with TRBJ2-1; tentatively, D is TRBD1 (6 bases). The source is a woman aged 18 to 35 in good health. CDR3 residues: CAISAGVGMDEQFF. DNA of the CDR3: TGTGCCATCAGTGCAGGGGTGGGGATGGATGAGCAGTTCTTC.